These 22 T cell receptor beta chains originate from one sample sequenced in a study of T-cell reconstitution after alpha-beta-depleted transplantation in children. For TCRbeta, the library was prepared with unique molecular identifiers. One entry per CDR3 protein, called by TCRdb with MiXCR from the PCR reads. The repertoire consists of around 93,000 distinct CDR3 sequences, with about 8% occurring once and the leading ten covering approximately 7.2%. This material consisted of PBMCs from the stem cell graft donor, taken from the stem cell graft. The receptors shown here come from a human donor who donated a stem cell graft to a child with congenital amegakaryocytic thrombocytopenia.

This clonotype was found many times. V is TRBV25-1 and J is TRBJ2-5; 7 nucleotides align to TRBD2. The CDR3 consists of 14 residues. Germline-derived CDR1 and CDR2 are MGHDK and SYGVNS. V shed 3 bases, J shed 2 bases, and the junction held 3 bases outside the gene matches. The DNA for the CDR3 is TGTGCCAGCAGTGACCTGGGAGGGCAAGAGACCCAGTACTTC. Translation: CASSDLGGQETQYF.

In this sample, this clonotype turned up many times. DNA for the CDR3: TGCAGTGCTAAGCGGGGGGGGTCTACGCAGTATTTT. This codes for CSAKRGGSTQYF. The V and J genes are TRBV20-1 and TRBJ2-3; 10 bases align to TRBD2. The CDR3 runs to 12 residues. CDR1 is DFQATT and CDR2 is SNEGSKA in the germline V gene (reference sequence). After removal of 4 bases from V and 8 bases from J, the junction contained 3 bases not matched to a gene.

V and J are TRBV6-1 and TRBJ1-1; possibly TRBD1 for D (5 bases). V was trimmed by 4 bases and J by 5 bases, leaving 17 bases between them. Germline assignment: CDR1 MNHNS and CDR2 SASEGT. This CDR3 has 15 amino acids. Written as DNA, the CDR3 is TGTGCCAGCAGTGTAGGAGGGACGAGGGATACTGAAGCTTTCTTT. It codes for CASSVGGTRDTEAFF.

This clonotype was counted many times. The chain is built from TRBV10-3 and TRBJ2-1; D remains unclear. The V gene lost 10 bases and the J gene lost 9 bases, with 13 bases spanning the gap. CDR3 length: 11 residues. Germline V gene lookup returns CDR1 ENHRY and CDR2 SYGVKD. The CDR3 is CATSRAAEQFF. CDR3 in DNA: TGTGCCACTAGTCGGGCTGCTGAGCAGTTCTTC.

This clonotype was seen at least ten times. The chain links TRBV7-2 to TRBJ2-1; D is unresolved. Germline V gives CDR1 SGHTA, CDR2 FQGNSA. V lost 1 base and J 5 bases, leaving 9 bases between the germline ends. This CDR3 is 14 amino acids long. CDR3 residues: CASSLEYADNEQFF. The CDR3, as DNA: TGTGCCAGCAGCTTAGAGTACGCGGACAATGAGCAGTTCTTC.

As concerns this clonotype: A read error is possible here, since a much larger clone lies one base away. V and J are TRBV5-6 and TRBJ2-5, with TRBD1 identical over 9 bases. This CDR3 comprises 13 residues. V shed 4 bases and J 5 bases; nucleotides not matched to a gene: 3. CDR1 and CDR2 (germline): SGHDT, YYEEEE. CDR3 sequence: CASSHRGHETQYF. The CDR3 region has the DNA TGTGCCAGCAGCCACAGGGGGCACGAGACCCAGTACTTC.

The table lists this clonotype with many counts. The chain recombines TRBV29-1 with TRBJ1-4; 8 bases line up with TRBD1. This CDR3 has 13 amino acids. Per the germline V gene, CDR1 is SQVTM and CDR2 is ANQGSEA. J was trimmed by 6 bases and V by 4 bases; bases with no gene match: 4. CDR3 amino acids: CSVADRGHEKLFF. For the CDR3, the DNA is TGCAGCGTTGCCGACAGGGGCCATGAAAAACTGTTTTTT.

This clonotype was recorded many times. V usage is TRBV15 and J usage is TRBJ1-5; tentatively, D is TRBD1 (5 bases). Germline CDR1 and CDR2: LNHNV and YYDKDF (reference sequence). The germline V and J ends were trimmed by 4 bases and 5 bases, with 9 bases remaining between them. The CDR3 has 13 residues. CDR3 nucleotides: TGTGCCACCAGCAAGGGGTTGGATCAGCCCCAGCATTTT. Protein product: CATSKGLDQPQHF.

This clonotype was counted at least ten times. The V call is TRBV18, the J call TRBJ2-7; D may be TRBD1 or TRBD2 (5 bases each). The germline V gene has CDR1 KGHSH and CDR2 LQKENI. V lost 4 bases, J lost 7 bases, and 17 bases lay in between. The CDR3 totals 14 residues. CDR3 amino acids: CASSREGWYREQYF. CDR3 nucleotides: TGTGCCAGCTCACGCGAGGGGTGGTATCGGGAGCAGTACTTC.

This clonotype appeared many times. The chain is built from TRBV12-3 or TRBV12-4 and TRBJ2-7; 9 bases map to TRBD2. With V trimmed by 3 bases and J by 6 bases, 9 bases remained unmatched. This CDR3 is built from 15 residues. The CDR3 here is CASSFELAGVGEQYF. In DNA form, the CDR3 reads TGTGCCAGCAGTTTTGAGTTAGCGGGAGTTGGCGAGCAGTACTTC.

This clonotype was detected many times. The chain recombines TRBV20-1 with TRBJ2-1, with a weak D call TRBD2 (6 bases). V was pared by 5 bases and J by 2 bases, with 16 bases between. The CDR3 contains 15 residues. Germline loops: CDR1 DFQATT, CDR2 SNEGSKA (reference sequence). In DNA form, the CDR3 reads TGCAGTGCTCCCTCCCGGACTACCACCTACAATGAGCAGTTCTTC. Protein sequence: CSAPSRTTTYNEQFF.

This chain uses TRBV3-1 with TRBJ2-2; 8 positions agree with TRBD2. Germline values: CDR1 LGHDT, CDR2 YNNKEL (reference sequence). This CDR3 has 16 residues. V trimming: 4 bases; J trimming: 5 bases; junction bases outside the gene matches: 9. The CDR3 reads CASSPLAGGRTGELFF. The DNA of the CDR3 is TGTGCCAGCAGCCCGCTGGCGGGGGGACGAACCGGGGAGCTGTTTTTT. The full variable domain, completed using reference TRBV3-1 and TRBJ2-2, is DTAVSQTPKYLVTQMGNDKSIKCEQNLGHDTMYWYKQDSKKFLKIMFSYNNKELIINETVPNRFSPKSPDKAHLNLHINSLELGDSAVYFCASSPLAGGRTGELFFGEGSRLTVL.

This clonotype was seen many times. Written as DNA, the CDR3 is TGTGCCAGCATTGGGGGGGGGTACGAGCAGTACTTC. It specifies CASIGGGYEQYF. The chain employs TRBV2 and TRBJ2-7, with 7 bases that match TRBD2. The J segment lost 4 bases and the V segment lost 7 bases, leaving 4 bases of the junction unmatched. Germline CDR1 SNHLY, CDR2 FYNNEI. The CDR3 length is 12 residues.

This clonotype showed up many times. This chain connects TRBV12-3 or TRBV12-4 to TRBJ2-7; 12 bases are a match to TRBD2. The CDR3 runs to 15 residues. After removal of 6 bases from V and 2 bases from J, the junction contained 5 bases not matched to a gene. CDR3 bases: TGTGCCAGCAGCCAGACTAGCGGGAGAGCCTACGAGCAGTACTTC. Its protein is CASSQTSGRAYEQYF.

In this sample, this clonotype turned up many times. The gene calls are TRBV7-2 and TRBJ1-2, with a possible D match to TRBD1 (6 bases). The CDR3 covers 13 residues. Germline loops: CDR1 SGHTA, CDR2 FQGNSA. Trimming shortened V by 3 bases and J by 6 bases, and 11 bases separated the two germline ends. This CDR3 reads CASSLRPGDGYTF. CDR3 bases: TGTGCCAGCAGCTTGAGGCCAGGGGATGGCTACACCTTC.

This clonotype was observed at least ten times. V usage is TRBV20-1 and J usage is TRBJ2-7; D unresolved. The CDR3 runs 15 residues. Germline-derived CDR1 and CDR2 are DFQATT and SNEGSKA (reference sequence). Trimming stripped 6 bases from V and 0 bases from J, with 18 bases between. The CDR3 loop reads CSAIDHRTSSYEQYF. DNA of the CDR3: TGCAGTGCCATTGATCACCGCACCAGCTCCTACGAGCAGTACTTC.

Written as DNA, the CDR3 is TGTGCCAGCAGCGGGACAGGGGGGGTGCAAGATACGCAGTATTTT. It codes for CASSGTGGVQDTQYF. This chain links TRBV2 with TRBJ2-3; 11 bases match TRBD1. Germline V gene data show CDR1 as SNHLY and CDR2 as FYNNEI. The CDR3 contains 15 residues. J was trimmed by 5 bases and V by 6 bases; bases with no gene match: 7.

Turning to this clonotype: One base away lies a much larger clone, so this may be a sequencing read error. The chain has TRBV12-3 or TRBV12-4 and TRBJ1-4, with TRBD1 identical over 9 bases. The ends lost 9 bases at V and 3 bases at J; junction bases unmatched: 8. This CDR3 is 15 amino acids long. The CDR3 loop reads CASAQGARANEKLFF. The DNA for the CDR3 is TGTGCCAGTGCACAGGGGGCTAGGGCTAATGAAAAACTGTTTTTT.

The chain links TRBV18 to TRBJ1-5; the D is unclear. V gave up 2 bases and J gave up 0 bases, with 11 bases separating them. The CDR3 runs to 16 residues. Germline CDR1 reads KGHSH; CDR2 reads LQKENI. Here the CDR3 DNA reads TGTGCCAGCTCACCAGGGCCGGAAAATAGCAATCAGCCCCAGCATTTT. Its translation is CASSPGPENSNQPQHF.

This clonotype was seen only a few times. V usage is TRBV27 and J usage is TRBJ2-7; tentatively, D is TRBD2 (7 bases). V was shortened by 4 bases and J by 2 bases, with 15 bases between the two germline ends. This CDR3 has 15 amino acids. CDR1 and CDR2 (germline): MNHEY, SMNVEV (reference sequence). The CDR3 DNA reads as TGTGCCAGCAGTTCCCGGACTAGGGGGGCCTACGAGCAGTACTTC. Protein product: CASSSRTRGAYEQYF.

Many counts were recorded for this clonotype. The gene calls are TRBV20-1 and TRBJ1-3, with 8 bases identical to TRBD1. The CDR3 is 15 residues long. Germline assignment: CDR1 DFQATT and CDR2 SNEGSKA (reference sequence). V was pared by 5 bases and J by 2 bases, with 8 bases of the junction left unmatched. CDR3 nucleotide sequence: TGCAGTGCTCTTCCTGGACAGGGCCCTGGAAACACCATATATTTT. It translates to CSALPGQGPGNTIYF.

This clonotype was observed at least ten times. This chain joins TRBV27 and TRBJ1-1; TRBD1 might be the D (6 bases). Germline CDR1 and CDR2: MNHEY and SMNVEV (reference sequence). The CDR3 totals 14 residues. V lost 3 bases and J lost 5, with 13 bases in between. The CDR3 region is CASSFRGAGTEAFF. For the CDR3, the DNA is TGTGCCAGCAGTTTTCGGGGGGCTGGTACTGAAGCTTTCTTT.